Below are 27 T cell receptor beta chains sequenced from a single sample in a study of OX40 agonist ivuxolimab in advanced cancers. The method behind the library was the immunoSEQ multiplex PCR assay. TCRdb provides this immuneACCESS table in a form limited to in-frame rearrangements. Some clones are lacking; in checked studies, under half of them reflect an unresolved V gene, and why the rest are absent is not known. The sample contains tens of thousands of clones, 80% of them found a single time. More than 1% of the sample goes to the ten largest clones. The starting material was CD4+ or CD8+ T cells sorted from blood, obtained in a trial of the OX40 agonist ivuxolimab. The receptors derive from an adult with an advanced solid tumor such as melanoma, head and neck, liver or kidney cancer.

V gene TRBV2 combines with J gene TRBJ2-7; D is perhaps TRBD2 (6 bases). There are 11 residues in the CDR3. V was shortened by 9 bases and J by 9 bases, with 15 bases between the two germline ends. The germline V gene has CDR1 SNHLY and CDR2 FYNNEI. This CDR3 is CASSDLEGQYF. The CDR3 nucleotides are TGTGCCAGTTCGGACTTGGAGGGGCAGTACTTC.

The rearrangement uses TRBV19 and TRBJ2-7; 8 bases fit TRBD1. The CDR3 length is 13 residues. CDR1 and CDR2 (germline): LNHDA, SQIVND (reference sequence). Germline trimming cut 6 bases from V and 6 bases from J; bases unmatched to any gene: 7. In nucleotides, the CDR3 is TGTGCCAGTAGGCCCGACAGGGGAGCCGAGCAGTACTTC. This gives the protein CASRPDRGAEQYF.

This sequence joins TRBV19 and TRBJ1-1; D gene unclear. The ends were cut back, 5 bases at V and 1 base at J, with 11 bases in the middle. Looked up from germline, CDR1 is LNHDA and CDR2 is SQIVND (reference sequence). The CDR3 runs 14 residues. Written as DNA, the CDR3 is TGTGCCAGTAGTCGTGCGGATGGGAACACTGAAGCTTTCTTT. Its translation: CASSRADGNTEAFF.

The rearrangement links TRBV19 to TRBJ1-3, with D possibly matching TRBD1 (5 bases). CDR3 length: 17 amino acids. Trimming took 7 bases from V and 0 from J, leaving 19 bases between them. Germline assignment: CDR1 LNHDA and CDR2 SQIVND (reference sequence). The DNA of the CDR3 is TGTGCCAGTACCGGGGGAGTGGCAATATTCTCTGGAAACACCATATATTTT. Translated, it gives CASTGGVAIFSGNTIYF.

The chain combines TRBV7-9 with TRBJ2-3, with TRBD2 identical over 9 bases. There are 15 residues in the CDR3. With V trimmed by 1 base and J by 4 bases, 3 bases remained unmatched. Germline lookup yields CDR1 SEHNR and CDR2 FQNEAQ (reference sequence). The DNA for the CDR3 is TGTGCCAGCAGCTTAGATCTAGCGGGGCCAGATACGCAGTATTTT. This codes for CASSLDLAGPDTQYF. Supplemented by reference TRBV7-9 and TRBJ2-3, the full variable domain reads DTGVSQNPRHKITKRGQNVTFRCDPISEHNRLYWYRQTLGQGPEFLTYFQNEAQLEKSRLLSDRFSAERPKGSFSTLEIQRTEQGDSAMYLCASSLDLAGPDTQYFGPGTRLTVL.

The chain uses TRBV6-6 and TRBJ1-2, with 7 bases lining up with TRBD1. The CDR3 has 13 residues. With 6 bases clipped from V and 2 bases from J, the junction kept 3 bases outside the gene matches. Germline CDR1 is MNHNY and CDR2 is SVGAGI (reference sequence). CDR3 nucleotide sequence: TGTGCCAGCAGGGCACAGGGGAACTATGGCTACACCTTC. Residues: CASRAQGNYGYTF.

The V gene is TRBV9, the J gene TRBJ2-3; 10 nucleotides line up with TRBD2. J gave up 6 bases and V 0 bases, and 7 bases lay outside the gene matches. The CDR3 extends over 16 amino acids. Germline V gene data show CDR1 as SGDLS and CDR2 as YYNGEE. CDR3 residues: CASSVDEAGGLDTQYF. CDR3 DNA: TGTGCCAGCAGCGTAGACGAAGCGGGGGGGCTTGATACGCAGTATTTT.

Remarks on this clone: Because the CDR3's place on the DNA is in doubt, the DNA is left out and the CDR3 is given as listed by TCRdb. The chain is built from TRBV6-6 and TRBJ2-1; TRBD2, the table's D call, lacks a check against the DNA. Germline values: CDR1 MNHNY, CDR2 SVGAGI (reference sequence). The CDR3 has 15 residues if both end residues are counted. The CDR3: CASSSSGGNYNEQFF.

This clone was seen just once. The chain links TRBV18 to TRBJ1-3, with D possibly TRBD1 on 5 matching bases. Per germline, CDR1 KGHSH and CDR2 LQKENI. The CDR3 sequence is 14 residues long. Between the trimmed V and J ends, which lost 2 bases and 4 bases, there was a span of 9 bases. The CDR3, as DNA: TGTGCCAGCTCACCAAGGCAGGGAGGAAACACCATATATTTT. Protein sequence: CASSPRQGGNTIYF.

This chain uses TRBV4-2 with TRBJ1-3; D ambiguous. With 0 bases removed from V and 0 bases from J, the gap between germline ends came to 9 bases. The CDR3 totals 16 residues. The germline V gene encodes CDR1 LGHNA and CDR2 YNFKEQ. The CDR3 spells CASSQDLLYSGNTIYF. DNA for the CDR3: TGTGCCAGCAGCCAAGATCTCCTATACTCTGGAAACACCATATATTTT.

This chain connects TRBV11-1 to TRBJ2-7, with 9 positions matching TRBD1. Trimming removed 5 bases from V and 0 bases from J; junction bases left unmatched: 5. This CDR3 comprises 15 residues. Germline CDR1 is SGHAT and CDR2 is FQDESV (reference sequence). This chain's CDR3 is CASSGGQGPSYEQYF. CDR3 DNA: TGTGCCAGCAGCGGGGGACAGGGACCCTCCTACGAGCAGTACTTC.

The genes are TRBV6-6 and TRBJ2-7; the match to TRBD1 covers 10 bases. Germline trimming cut 0 bases from V and 4 bases from J; bases unmatched to any gene: 3. Looked up from germline, CDR1 is MNHNY and CDR2 is SVGAGI (reference sequence). The CDR3 has 15 residues. CDR3: CASSYSGTGEYEQYF. In DNA, the CDR3 is TGTGCCAGCAGTTACTCCGGGACAGGGGAATACGAGCAGTACTTC.

This chain uses TRBV6-5 with TRBJ2-7, with 7 bases that match TRBD1. This CDR3 region has 14 residues. Unmatched junction bases numbered 7, after V lost 6 bases and J lost 2 bases. Germline values: CDR1 MNHEY, CDR2 SVGAGI. CDR3 sequence reads: CASSTPQGAYEQYF. CDR3 in DNA: TGTGCCAGCAGCACACCCCAGGGGGCCTACGAGCAGTACTTC.

This clone was observed a few times. This chain uses TRBV5-1 with TRBJ2-3; 7 nucleotides line up with TRBD1. There are 15 residues in the CDR3. With 2 bases clipped from V and 2 bases from J, the junction kept 5 bases outside the gene matches. Germline V gene data show CDR1 as SGHRS and CDR2 as YFSETQ. The CDR3 DNA reads TGCGCCAGCAGCTTCCTGGGACAGCCCACAGATACGCAGTATTTT. Translating gives CASSFLGQPTDTQYF.

The rearrangement links TRBV5-6 to TRBJ2-3, with 12 bases matching TRBD2. V gave up 4 bases and J gave up 6 bases; unmatched junction bases: 12. This CDR3 has 17 residues. The V gene's germline CDR1 is SGHDT and CDR2 YYEEEE. CDR3 sequence reads: CASSESLAGGQSDTQYF. The DNA of the CDR3 is TGTGCCAGCAGCGAATCCCTAGCGGGGGGGCAGTCGGATACGCAGTATTTT.

The V gene is TRBV5-3, the J gene TRBJ2-6, with 7 nucleotides matching TRBD1. TRBV5-3 belongs to the ORF category, with a function that is uncertain. The V and J ends lost 4 bases and 0 bases, in that order; junction bases with no gene match: 7. The CDR3 has 17 residues. The CDR3 loop reads CARSQDRLSSGANVLTF. CDR3 coding DNA: TGTGCCAGAAGCCAGGACAGGCTTTCCTCTGGGGCCAACGTCCTGACTTTC.

This chain joins TRBV7-9 and TRBJ2-3; D is ambiguous. The V end lost 2 bases, the J end lost 4 bases, and 7 bases lay between the germline ends. The CDR3 contains 13 residues. Germline assignment: CDR1 SEHNR and CDR2 FQNEAQ (reference sequence). CDR3 loop: CASSLSRSDTQYF. The CDR3 nucleotides are TGTGCCAGCAGCTTATCCAGGTCAGATACGCAGTATTTT.

This clone appeared a few times. The chain uses TRBV5-1 and TRBJ2-4; D is ambiguous. Germline CDR1 SGHRS, CDR2 YFSETQ. The CDR3 runs to 14 residues. V lost 4 bases and J 8 bases, leaving 16 bases between the germline ends. The CDR3 is CASSPRATQDIQYF. As DNA, the CDR3 is TGCGCCAGCAGCCCTCGGGCTACCCAGGACATTCAGTACTTC.

The rearrangement uses TRBV6-1 and TRBJ2-2; no reliable D call. Trimming cost V 7 bases and J 1 base, with 10 bases left between them. Germline values: CDR1 MNHNS, CDR2 SASEGT. The CDR3 has 14 residues. CDR3 residues: CASIGIMNTGELFF. The CDR3 coding sequence is TGTGCCAGCATTGGGATAATGAACACCGGGGAGCTGTTTTTT.

The chain carries TRBV30 and TRBJ2-7; TRBD2 matches 12 bases. Germline assignment: CDR1 GTSNPN and CDR2 SVGIG (reference sequence). Trimming took 1 base from V and 3 from J; bases not matched to a gene: 1. This CDR3 comprises 14 residues. The CDR3 region is CAWSGTSGVYEQYF. For the CDR3, the DNA is TGTGCCTGGAGTGGGACTAGCGGGGTCTACGAGCAGTACTTC.

This clone was seen more than once but under ten times. The chain has TRBV7-9 and TRBJ2-1; D uncertain. Germline V gene lookup returns CDR1 SEHNR and CDR2 FQNEAQ (reference sequence). Trimming stripped 5 bases from V and 1 base from J, with 15 bases between. There are 16 residues in the CDR3. CDR3: CASSPTPGRSYNEQFF. In nucleotides, the CDR3 is TGTGCCAGCAGCCCCACGCCCGGACGGTCCTACAATGAGCAGTTCTTC.

The chain uses TRBV21-1 and TRBJ1-1. TRBV21-1 is described as a pseudogene. CDR3 length equals 17 residues. The CDR3 DNA reads as TGTGCCAGCAGCAAGATAGCAGGGAGGGCGACGGAAACTGAAGCTTTCTTT. Its translation: CASSKIAGRATETEAFF.

This chain connects TRBV5-1 to TRBJ2-5; tentatively, D is TRBD2 (6 bases). In germline, CDR1 is SGHRS, CDR2 YFSETQ. The V end lost 4 bases, the J end lost 3 bases, and 10 bases lay between the germline ends. The CDR3 consists of 13 residues. The CDR3 coding sequence is TGCGCCAGCAGCCCGGGACTGGAAGAGACCCAGTACTTC. Encoded protein: CASSPGLEETQYF.

This clone has a count of ten or more. CDR3 nucleotide sequence: TGTGCCAGCAGCGTAGACCCCCGCAGTGGGGGCAGGGACTATGGCTACACCTTC. This gives the protein CASSVDPRSGGRDYGYTF. V usage is TRBV9 and J usage is TRBJ1-2, with a weak D call TRBD1 (6 bases). This CDR3 has 18 residues. Germline CDR1 is SGDLS and CDR2 is YYNGEE. Trimming shortened V by 0 bases and J by 3 bases, and 21 bases separated the two germline ends.

J is TRBJ1-2 and V is TRBV2; D gene uncertain. Trimming shortened V by 11 bases and J by 6 bases, and 10 bases separated the two germline ends. The CDR3 loop spans 10 amino acids. The germline CDR1 and CDR2 sequences are SNHLY and FYNNEI. CDR3 sequence (DNA): TGTGCCTCGCAGGCGGATGGCTACACCTTC. The encoded protein is CASQADGYTF.

The chain joins TRBV11-2 to TRBJ1-6; D unresolved. The CDR3 runs 15 residues. V shed 0 bases and J shed 5 bases, with 8 bases lying between them. Germline V lookup: CDR1 SGHAT, CDR2 FQNNGV. CDR3 coding DNA: TGTGCCAGCAGCTTAGACGGACCGAATAATTCACCCCTCCACTTT. This gives the protein CASSLDGPNNSPLHF.

This clone was seen a few times. CDR3 bases: TGTGCCAGCAAGTCACAGCAGAACACTGAAGCTTTCTTT. It translates to CASKSQQNTEAFF. This chain uses TRBV2 with TRBJ1-1; D is unclear. Trimming removed 7 bases at V and 1 base at J, with 10 bases between. The CDR3 has 13 residues. Germline CDR1 SNHLY, CDR2 FYNNEI.